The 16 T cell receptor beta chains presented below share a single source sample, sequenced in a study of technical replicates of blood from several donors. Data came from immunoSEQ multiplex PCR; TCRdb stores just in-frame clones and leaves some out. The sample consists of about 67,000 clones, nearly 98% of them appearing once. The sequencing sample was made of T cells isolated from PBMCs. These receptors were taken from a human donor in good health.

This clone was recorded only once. The DNA of the CDR3 is TGCGCCAGCAGCTTGAACCCCCAGGGCAATCAGCCCCAGCATTTT. Encoded protein: CASSLNPQGNQPQHF. The J gene is TRBJ1-5, the V gene TRBV5-1, with D unresolved. This CDR3 comprises 15 residues. The V and J ends lost 1 base and 2 bases respectively, with 10 bases between them. CDR1 and CDR2 (germline): SGHRS, YFSETQ.

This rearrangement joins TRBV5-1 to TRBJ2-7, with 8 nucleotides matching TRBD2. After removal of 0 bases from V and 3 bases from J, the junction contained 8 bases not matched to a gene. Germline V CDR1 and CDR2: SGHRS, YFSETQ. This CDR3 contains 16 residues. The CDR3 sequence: CASSLDQREYDYEQYF. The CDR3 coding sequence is TGCGCCAGCAGCTTGGATCAGCGGGAGTATGACTACGAGCAGTACTTC.

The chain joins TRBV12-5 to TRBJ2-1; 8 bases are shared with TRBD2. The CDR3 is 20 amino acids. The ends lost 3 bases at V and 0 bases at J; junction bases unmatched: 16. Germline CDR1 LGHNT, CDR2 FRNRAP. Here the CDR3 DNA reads TGTGCTAGTGGTTTCAGAGGACTAGCAGATATCAGTGGCTCCTACAATGAGCAGTTCTTC. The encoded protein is CASGFRGLADISGSYNEQFF.

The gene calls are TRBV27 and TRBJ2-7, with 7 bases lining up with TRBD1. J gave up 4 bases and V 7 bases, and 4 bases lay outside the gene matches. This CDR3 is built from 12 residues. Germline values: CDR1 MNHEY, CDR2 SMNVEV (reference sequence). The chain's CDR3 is CASKRQGYEQYF. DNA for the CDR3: TGTGCCAGCAAGCGACAGGGATACGAGCAGTACTTC.

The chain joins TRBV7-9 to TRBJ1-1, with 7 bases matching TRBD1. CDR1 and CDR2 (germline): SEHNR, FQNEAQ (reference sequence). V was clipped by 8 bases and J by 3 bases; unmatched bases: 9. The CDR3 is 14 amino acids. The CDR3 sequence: CASLTGTEHTEAFF. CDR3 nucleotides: TGTGCCAGCCTTACCGGGACAGAACACACTGAAGCTTTCTTT.

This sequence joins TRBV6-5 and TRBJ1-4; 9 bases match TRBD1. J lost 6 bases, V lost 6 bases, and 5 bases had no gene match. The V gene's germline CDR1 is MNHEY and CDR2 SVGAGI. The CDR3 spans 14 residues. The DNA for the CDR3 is TGTGCCAGCAGCACCGGGACAGGGTATGAAAAACTGTTTTTT. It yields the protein CASSTGTGYEKLFF.

The CDR3 bases are TGCGCCAGCAGCCAAGTTCTCACAGGGGCAATTGGAAACACCATATATTTT. Residues: CASSQVLTGAIGNTIYF. The genes are TRBV4-1 and TRBJ1-3; 7 bases align to TRBD1. V lost 1 base to trimming and J lost 3 bases; unmatched junction nucleotides: 9. CDR1 and CDR2 from the germline V gene are MGHRA and YSYEKL. This CDR3 contains 17 residues.

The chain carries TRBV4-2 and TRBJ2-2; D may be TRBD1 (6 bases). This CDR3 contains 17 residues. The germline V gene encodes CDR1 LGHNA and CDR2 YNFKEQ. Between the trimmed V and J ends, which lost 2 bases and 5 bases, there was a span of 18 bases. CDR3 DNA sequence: TGTGCCAGCAGCCAACCCCCGGGGCAGGGGATAACCGGGGAGCTGTTTTTT. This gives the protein CASSQPPGQGITGELFF.

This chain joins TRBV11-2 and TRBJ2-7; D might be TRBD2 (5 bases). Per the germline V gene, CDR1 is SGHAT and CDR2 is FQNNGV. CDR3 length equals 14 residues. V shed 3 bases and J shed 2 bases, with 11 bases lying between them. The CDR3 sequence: CASSFGRVPYEQYF. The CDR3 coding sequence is TGTGCCAGCAGCTTCGGGCGGGTCCCCTACGAGCAGTACTTC.

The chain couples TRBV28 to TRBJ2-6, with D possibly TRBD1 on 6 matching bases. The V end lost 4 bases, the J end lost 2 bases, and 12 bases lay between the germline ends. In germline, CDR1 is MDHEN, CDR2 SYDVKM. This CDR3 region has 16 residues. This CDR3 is CASSSRTGTGANVLTF. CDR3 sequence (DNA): TGTGCCAGCAGTTCGCGAACAGGGACTGGGGCCAACGTCCTGACTTTC. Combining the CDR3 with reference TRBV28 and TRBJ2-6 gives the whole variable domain DVKVTQSSRYLVKRTGEKVFLECVQDMDHENMFWYRQDPGLGLRLIYFSYDVKMKEKGDIPEGYSVSREKKERFSLILESASTNQTSMYLCASSSRTGTGANVLTFGAGSRLTVL.

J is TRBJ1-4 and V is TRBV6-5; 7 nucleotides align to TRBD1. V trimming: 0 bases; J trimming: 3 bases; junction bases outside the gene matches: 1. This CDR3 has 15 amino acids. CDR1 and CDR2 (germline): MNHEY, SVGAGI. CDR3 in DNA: TGTGCCAGCAGTTACTCGGGGACAGCTAATGAAAAACTGTTTTTT. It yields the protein CASSYSGTANEKLFF.

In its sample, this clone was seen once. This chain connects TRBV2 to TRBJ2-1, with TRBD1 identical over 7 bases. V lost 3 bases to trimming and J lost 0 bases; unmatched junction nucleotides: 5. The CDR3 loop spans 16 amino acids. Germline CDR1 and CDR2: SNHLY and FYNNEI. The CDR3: CASSDGTASSYNEQFF. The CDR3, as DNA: TGTGCCAGCAGTGATGGGACAGCCAGCTCCTACAATGAGCAGTTCTTC.

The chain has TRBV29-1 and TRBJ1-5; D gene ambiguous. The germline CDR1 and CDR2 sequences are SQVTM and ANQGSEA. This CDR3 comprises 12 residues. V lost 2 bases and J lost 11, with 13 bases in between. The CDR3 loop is CSVEIIGVSQHF. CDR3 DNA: TGCAGCGTTGAAATAATCGGGGTATCCCAGCATTTT.

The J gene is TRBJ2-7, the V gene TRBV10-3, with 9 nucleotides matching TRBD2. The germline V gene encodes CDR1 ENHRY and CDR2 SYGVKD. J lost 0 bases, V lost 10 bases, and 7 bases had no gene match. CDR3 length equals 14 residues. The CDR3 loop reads CATRLAASSYEQYF. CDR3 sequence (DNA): TGTGCCACCAGACTAGCGGCTAGCTCCTACGAGCAGTACTTC.

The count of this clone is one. The CDR3 spells CASSEGQGAYGYTF. The CDR3, as DNA: TGTGCCAGCAGCGAGGGACAGGGAGCCTATGGCTACACCTTC. The V call is TRBV5-4, the J call TRBJ1-2, with TRBD1 identical over 9 bases. Unmatched junction bases numbered 5, after V lost 4 bases and J lost 4 bases. From germline, CDR1 is SGHNT and CDR2 YYREEE (reference sequence). This CDR3 is built from 14 residues.

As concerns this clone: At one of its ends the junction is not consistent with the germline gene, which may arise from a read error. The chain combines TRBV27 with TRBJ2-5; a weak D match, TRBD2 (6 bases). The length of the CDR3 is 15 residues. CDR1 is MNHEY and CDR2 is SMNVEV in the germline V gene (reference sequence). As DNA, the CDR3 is TGTGCCAGCAGTTTGGAAAGGCGGAGGGGAGAGACTCAGTACTTC. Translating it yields CASSLERRRGETQYF.